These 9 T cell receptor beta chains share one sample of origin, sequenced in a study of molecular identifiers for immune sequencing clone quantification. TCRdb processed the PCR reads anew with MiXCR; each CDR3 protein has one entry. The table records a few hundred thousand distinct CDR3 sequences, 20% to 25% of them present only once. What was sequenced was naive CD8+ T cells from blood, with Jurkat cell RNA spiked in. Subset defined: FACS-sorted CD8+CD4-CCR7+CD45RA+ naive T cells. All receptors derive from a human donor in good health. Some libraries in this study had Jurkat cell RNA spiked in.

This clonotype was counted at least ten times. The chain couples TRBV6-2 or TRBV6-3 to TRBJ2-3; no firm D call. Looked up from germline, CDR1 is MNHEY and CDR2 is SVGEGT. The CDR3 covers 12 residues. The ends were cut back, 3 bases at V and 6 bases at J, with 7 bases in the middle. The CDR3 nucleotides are TGTGCCAGCAGTTATCCCGGGGATACGCAGTATTTT. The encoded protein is CASSYPGDTQYF.

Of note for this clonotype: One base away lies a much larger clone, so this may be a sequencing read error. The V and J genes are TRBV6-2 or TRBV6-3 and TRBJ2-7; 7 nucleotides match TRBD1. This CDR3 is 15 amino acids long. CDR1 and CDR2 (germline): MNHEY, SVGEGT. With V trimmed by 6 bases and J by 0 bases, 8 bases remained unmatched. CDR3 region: CASSLDRISSYEQYF. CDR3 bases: TGTGCCAGCAGCCTGGACAGGATTAGCTCCTACGAGCAGTACTTC.

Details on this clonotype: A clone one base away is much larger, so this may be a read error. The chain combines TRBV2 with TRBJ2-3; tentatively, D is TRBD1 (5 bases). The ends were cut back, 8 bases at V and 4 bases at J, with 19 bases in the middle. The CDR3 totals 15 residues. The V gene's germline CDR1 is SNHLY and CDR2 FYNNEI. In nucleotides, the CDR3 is TGTGCCAGCGGCCAGGGCCCACTCCTTGCAGATACGCAGTATTTT. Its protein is CASGQGPLLADTQYF.

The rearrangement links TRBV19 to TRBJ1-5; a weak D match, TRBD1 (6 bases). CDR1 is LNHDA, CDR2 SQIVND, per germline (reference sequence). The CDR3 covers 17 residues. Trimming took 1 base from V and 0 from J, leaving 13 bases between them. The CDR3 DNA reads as TGTGCCAGTAGTATAGTGATCGGGGGGCTTAGCAATCAGCCCCAGCATTTT. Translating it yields CASSIVIGGLSNQPQHF.

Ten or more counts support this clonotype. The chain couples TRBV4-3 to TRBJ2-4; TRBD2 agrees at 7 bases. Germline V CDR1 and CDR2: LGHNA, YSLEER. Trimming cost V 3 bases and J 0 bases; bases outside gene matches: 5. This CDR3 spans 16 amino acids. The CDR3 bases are TGCGCCAGCAGCCACACTAGCGACTTAGCCAAAAACATTCAGTACTTC. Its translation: CASSHTSDLAKNIQYF.

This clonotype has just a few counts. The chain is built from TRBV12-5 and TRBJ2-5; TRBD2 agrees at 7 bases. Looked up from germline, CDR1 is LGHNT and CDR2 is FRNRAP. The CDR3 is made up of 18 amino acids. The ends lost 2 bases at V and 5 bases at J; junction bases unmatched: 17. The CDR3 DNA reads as TGTGCTAGTGGTTTGTTGCCAGCGGGGAATATATTTGCGGAGACCCAGTACTTC. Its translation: CASGLLPAGNIFAETQYF.

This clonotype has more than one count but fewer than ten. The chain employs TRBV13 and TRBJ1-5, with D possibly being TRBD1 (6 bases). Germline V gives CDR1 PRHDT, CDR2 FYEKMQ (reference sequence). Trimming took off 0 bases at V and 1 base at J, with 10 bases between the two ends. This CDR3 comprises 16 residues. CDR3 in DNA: TGTGCCAGCAGCTTAGGGGGGGCGCAGAGCAATCAGCCCCAGCATTTT. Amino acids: CASSLGGAQSNQPQHF. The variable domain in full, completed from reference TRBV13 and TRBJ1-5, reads AAGVIQSPRHLIKEKRETATLKCYPIPRHDTVYWYQQGPGQDPQFLISFYEKMQSDKGSIPDRFSAQQFSDYHSELNMSSLELGDSALYFCASSLGGAQSNQPQHFGDGTRLSIL.

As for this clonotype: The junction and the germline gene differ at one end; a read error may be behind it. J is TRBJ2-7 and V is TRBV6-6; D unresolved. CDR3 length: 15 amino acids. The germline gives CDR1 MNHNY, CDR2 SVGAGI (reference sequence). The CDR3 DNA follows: TGTGCCGGCAGTTACTCGTGGCAGGCCCCCGACGAGCAGTACTTC. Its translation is CAGSYSWQAPDEQYF.

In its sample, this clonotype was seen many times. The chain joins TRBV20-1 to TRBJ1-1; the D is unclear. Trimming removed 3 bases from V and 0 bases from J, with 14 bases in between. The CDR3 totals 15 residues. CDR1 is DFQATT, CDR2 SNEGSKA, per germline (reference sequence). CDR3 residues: CSARDAGLMNTEAFF. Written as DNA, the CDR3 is TGCAGTGCTAGGGACGCCGGGCTGATGAACACTGAAGCTTTCTTT.